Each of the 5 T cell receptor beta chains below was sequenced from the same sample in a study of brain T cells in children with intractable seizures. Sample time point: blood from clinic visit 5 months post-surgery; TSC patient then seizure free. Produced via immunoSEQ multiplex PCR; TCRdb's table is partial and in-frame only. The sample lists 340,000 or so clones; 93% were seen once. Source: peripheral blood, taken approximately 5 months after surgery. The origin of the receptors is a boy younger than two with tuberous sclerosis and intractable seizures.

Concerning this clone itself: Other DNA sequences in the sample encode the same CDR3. The CDR3 DNA reads TGTGCCAGCAGCGTAGAGGGCGGCTCCTACGAGCAGTACTTC. Amino acids: CASSVEGGSYEQYF. The V call is TRBV9, the J call TRBJ2-7, with no clear D. CDR3 size: 14 residues. Germline CDR1 reads SGDLS; CDR2 reads YYNGEE. V dropped 0 bases and J dropped 0 bases, with 7 bases sitting between them.

The CDR3 region is CASKGTSPDTQYF. CDR3 bases: TGTGCCAGCAAAGGGACTAGCCCAGATACGCAGTATTTT. V usage is TRBV21-1 and J usage is TRBJ2-3; the tabulated D call, TRBD2, remains unverified against the DNA. TRBV21-1 is a pseudogene. CDR3 length equals 13 residues.

The chain's CDR3 is CAWSHLGGVRPQHF. CDR3 nucleotides: TGTGCCTGGAGTCATCTAGGTGGGGTCCGGCCCCAGCATTTT. The chain uses TRBV30 and TRBJ1-5; D ambiguous. The germline V and J ends were trimmed by 2 bases and 9 bases, with 17 bases remaining between them. This CDR3 region has 14 residues. Germline CDR1 GTSNPN, CDR2 SVGIG (reference sequence).

CDR3 region: CASSQRQGSGTDTQYF. For the CDR3, the DNA is TGTGCCAGCAGCCAAAGACAGGGAAGTGGAACAGATACGCAGTATTTT. This sequence joins TRBV11-3 and TRBJ2-3; 7 bases fit TRBD1. J lost 3 bases, V lost 5 bases, and 11 bases had no gene match. There are 16 residues in the CDR3. Germline V lookup: CDR1 SGHNT, CDR2 YENEEA.

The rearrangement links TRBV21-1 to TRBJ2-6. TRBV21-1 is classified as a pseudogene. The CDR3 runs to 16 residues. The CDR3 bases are TGTGCCAGCAGCAAAACTCTGGGCTCTGGGGCCAACGTCCTGACTTTC. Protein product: CASSKTLGSGANVLTF.